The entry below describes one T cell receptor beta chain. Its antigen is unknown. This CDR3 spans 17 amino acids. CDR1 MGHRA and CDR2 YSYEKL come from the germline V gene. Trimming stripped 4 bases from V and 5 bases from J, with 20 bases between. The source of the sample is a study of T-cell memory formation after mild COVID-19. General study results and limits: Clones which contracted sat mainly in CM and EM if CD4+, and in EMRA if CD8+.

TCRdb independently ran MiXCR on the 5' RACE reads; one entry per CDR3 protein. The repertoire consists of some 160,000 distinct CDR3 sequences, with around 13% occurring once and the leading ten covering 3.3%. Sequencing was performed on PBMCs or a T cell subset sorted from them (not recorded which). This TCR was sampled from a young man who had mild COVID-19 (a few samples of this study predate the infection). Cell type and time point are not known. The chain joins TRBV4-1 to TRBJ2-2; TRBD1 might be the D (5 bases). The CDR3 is CASSPPGRVDGTGELFF. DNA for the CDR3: TGCGCCAGCAGCCCACCGGGCAGGGTTGATGGGACCGGGGAGCTGTTTTTT.